This TCR beta chain was profiled in a study of blood T cell repertoires in COVID-19. Study details: The study drew acute and convalescent COVID-19 samples from the United States, Italy and Spain. In each case, the material was cDNA or gDNA derived from T cells, B-cell-depleted T cells, or PBMCs.

The length of the CDR3 is 17 residues. With 5 bases removed from V and 4 bases from J, the gap between germline ends came to 20 bases. CDR1 is SGHVS and CDR2 is FNYEAQ in the germline V gene. Per the original methods: Reference gene primer amplification yielded estimated nucleated cell counts. Clones were sequenced by immunoSEQ multiplex PCR, and TCRdb holds only the in-frame ones, with some missing. V, J and clone size are those of that table, while D and trimming were read from the DNA. The data show a few hundred thousand clones, roughly 80% seen once. The specimen sequenced was peripheral blood. V gene TRBV7-6 combines with J gene TRBJ2-2; D may be TRBD2 (6 bases). The sequence was obtained from a woman over 75 with acute or convalescent COVID-19. The CDR3 is CASSPPPGGSRTGELFF. The CDR3 DNA sequence: TGTGCCAGCAGCCCGCCCCCCGGGGGTAGTCGCACCGGGGAGCTGTTTTTT.